This entry is about one T cell receptor beta chain. Clones were read by immunoSEQ multiplex PCR, and TCRdb kept only the in-frame ones, dropping some. The table has fewer than 45,000 clones, more than 80% seen once. Deletions cut 7 bases from V and 5 bases from J, with 14 bases between. The CDR3 consists of 13 residues. These data are taken from a study of OX40 agonist ivuxolimab in advanced cancers. The chain employs TRBV23-1 and TRBJ1-2, with TRBD1 as a possible D gene (5 bases). TRBV23-1 is filed as an ORF, its function uncertain. This material consisted of CD4+ or CD8+ T cells sorted from blood, taken in a trial of the OX40 agonist ivuxolimab. The TCR comes from an adult with an advanced solid tumor such as melanoma, head and neck, liver or kidney cancer. This CDR3 is CASTQAYPYGYTF. The CDR3 DNA reads TGCGCCAGCACACAGGCCTACCCTTATGGCTACACCTTC.